This TCR beta chain was captured in a study of cytomegalovirus exposure and HLA in healthy donors. General study points: HLA-A and HLA-B allele assignments for most subjects were reportedly predicted accurately using TCR beta sequences. On later analysis, the bulk of CMV-associated TCR beta chains appeared to be HLA-restricted.

Everyone who donated was a healthy bone marrow donor. This clone has a single count. Its specificity is unknown. In germline, CDR1 is LNHDA, CDR2 SQIVND (reference sequence). The CDR3 totals 15 residues. V was trimmed by 8 bases and J by 0 bases, leaving 15 bases between them. PCR amplification relied on 60 Vbeta primers (plus 13 Jbeta primers). Source study methods: Later reanalysis found around 80 million unique TCR beta chains, some 10 million of them shared. Repertoires were generated with immunoSEQ multiplex PCR, while TCRdb's copy carries only in-frame clones and drops some. V and J calls and clone size are copied from that table; D and trimming were computed from the DNA. The sample holds approximately 150,000 clones, roughly 77% seen once.

Sequenced input: PBMCs. The source of this sequence is a male donor in good health and CMV-seronegative. The V gene is TRBV19, the J gene TRBJ2-3; D gene unclear. CDR3 amino acids: CASSWASASTDTQYF. The CDR3 DNA reads TGTGCCAGTTCGTGGGCCTCAGCTAGCACAGATACGCAGTATTTT.